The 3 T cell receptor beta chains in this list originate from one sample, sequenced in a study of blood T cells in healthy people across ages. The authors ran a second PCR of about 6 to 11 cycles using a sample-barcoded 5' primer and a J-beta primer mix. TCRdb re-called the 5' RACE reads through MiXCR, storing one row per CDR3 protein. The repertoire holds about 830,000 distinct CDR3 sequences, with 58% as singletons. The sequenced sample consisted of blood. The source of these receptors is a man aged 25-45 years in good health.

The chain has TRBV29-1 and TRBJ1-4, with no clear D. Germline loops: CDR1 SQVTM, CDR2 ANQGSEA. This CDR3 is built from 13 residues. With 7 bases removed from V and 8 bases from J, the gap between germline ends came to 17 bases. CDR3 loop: CSARTNGEEKLFF. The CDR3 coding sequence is TGCAGCGCCAGGACCAACGGGGAGGAAAAACTGTTTTTT.

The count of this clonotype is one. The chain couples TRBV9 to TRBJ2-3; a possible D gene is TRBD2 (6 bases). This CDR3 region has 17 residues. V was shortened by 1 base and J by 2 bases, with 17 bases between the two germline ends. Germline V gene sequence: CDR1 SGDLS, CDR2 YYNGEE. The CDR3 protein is CASSVPIAEDVTDTQYF. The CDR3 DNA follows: TGTGCCAGCAGCGTACCGATAGCGGAAGATGTCACAGATACGCAGTATTTT.

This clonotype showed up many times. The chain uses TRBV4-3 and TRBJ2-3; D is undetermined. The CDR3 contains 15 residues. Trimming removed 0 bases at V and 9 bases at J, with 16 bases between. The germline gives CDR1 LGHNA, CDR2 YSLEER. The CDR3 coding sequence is TGCGCCAGCAGCCAAGACATCGCCGACGGCCTAACGCAGTATTTT. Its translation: CASSQDIADGLTQYF.